The 10 T cell receptor beta chains given below trace back to one sample, sequenced in a study of STAT5B mutations in CD4+ large granular lymphocyte leukemia. Method: immunoSEQ multiplex PCR; TCRdb's copy keeps in-frame clones and lacks some. The sample comprises roughly 23,000 clones, 82% of which are singletons, and approximately 9% rests with the top ten. The sequenced sample was CD4+ T cells from blood buffy coats. These receptors were taken from a human donor in good health.

The CDR3 is CASSLGDSASGNTIYF. CDR3 bases: TGCGCCAGCAGCTTGGGGGACAGCGCCTCTGGAAACACCATATATTTT. The rearrangement uses TRBV5-1 and TRBJ1-3; TRBD1 matches 7 bases. CDR1 and CDR2 (germline): SGHRS, YFSETQ. The V and J ends lost 0 bases and 0 bases, in that order; junction bases with no gene match: 3. The CDR3 runs to 16 residues.

The V call is TRBV5-5, the J call TRBJ2-7, with unresolved D. From germline, CDR1 is SGHKS and CDR2 YYEKEE (reference sequence). V was clipped by 1 base and J by 4 bases, with 12 bases between them. The CDR3 loop spans 14 amino acids. CDR3 region: CASSLSQDGYEQYF. The CDR3 DNA sequence: TGTGCCAGCAGCTTGTCTCAGGACGGGTACGAGCAGTACTTC.

This chain uses TRBV5-5 with TRBJ1-2, with D possibly matching TRBD1 (5 bases). V shed 5 bases and J shed 2 bases, with 13 bases lying between them. Germline V lookup: CDR1 SGHKS, CDR2 YYEKEE (reference sequence). The CDR3 extends over 14 amino acids. CDR3 in DNA: TGTGCCAGCAGTCAAGGGACGGGGAACTATGGCTACACCTTC. Protein sequence: CASSQGTGNYGYTF.

V gene TRBV27 combines with J gene TRBJ1-1; 8 bases fit TRBD1. Looked up from germline, CDR1 is MNHEY and CDR2 is SMNVEV (reference sequence). This CDR3 is built from 14 residues. V was clipped by 6 bases and J by 6 bases; unmatched bases: 9. This CDR3 reads CASRPQGEGSEAFF. The CDR3 bases are TGTGCCAGCAGACCACAGGGGGAGGGGTCTGAAGCTTTCTTT.

The chain joins TRBV5-1 to TRBJ2-7; no clear D gene. The V end was cut by 2 bases, the J end by 1 base, with 13 bases between. This CDR3 contains 15 residues. The germline gives CDR1 SGHRS, CDR2 YFSETQ. The CDR3 is CASSFNPTPSYEQYF. In DNA, the CDR3 is TGCGCCAGCAGCTTCAACCCGACACCTTCCTACGAGCAGTACTTC.

The rearrangement uses TRBV5-4 and TRBJ1-1, with 7 bases matching TRBD1. The CDR3 has 13 amino acids. Germline CDR1 reads SGHNT; CDR2 reads YYREEE (reference sequence). Trimming cost V 5 bases and J 6 bases; bases outside gene matches: 7. The DNA of the CDR3 is TGTGCCAGCAGTCAGGGGGGACGGCCTGAAGCTTTCTTT. This codes for CASSQGGRPEAFF.

CDR3 in DNA: TGCGCCAGCAGCTTGGCCCGAAACGAGCAGTACTTC. Translated: CASSLARNEQYF. This chain uses TRBV5-1 with TRBJ2-7; the D is unclear. The CDR3 has 12 residues. The V gene's germline CDR1 is SGHRS and CDR2 YFSETQ. Trimming took off 0 bases at V and 5 bases at J, with 6 bases between the two ends.

This chain connects TRBV7-9 to TRBJ1-3; D is unclear. The V end lost 8 bases, the J end lost 0 bases, and 17 bases lay between the germline ends. The CDR3 length is 16 residues. Germline assignment: CDR1 SEHNR and CDR2 FQNEAQ (reference sequence). The CDR3 DNA sequence: TGTGCCAGCTCCCCTAACTGGCTTAGCTCTGGAAACACCATATATTTT. Translated: CASSPNWLSSGNTIYF.

V is TRBV10-3 and J is TRBJ1-1; D not resolved. V dropped 6 bases and J dropped 7 bases, with 9 bases sitting between them. Germline V lookup: CDR1 ENHRY, CDR2 SYGVKD. The CDR3 runs to 11 residues. CDR3 nucleotide sequence: TGTGCCATCAGGGGCGACGGTGAAGCTTTCTTT. Encoded protein: CAIRGDGEAFF.

The chain combines TRBV18 with TRBJ2-6, with TRBD1 as a possible D gene (6 bases). CDR3 length: 15 residues. CDR1 is KGHSH and CDR2 is LQKENI in the germline V gene. V was pared by 5 bases and J by 1 base, with 9 bases between. The CDR3 reads CASSATGSGANVLTF. CDR3 coding DNA: TGTGCCAGCTCAGCAACAGGGTCTGGGGCCAACGTCCTGACTTTC.